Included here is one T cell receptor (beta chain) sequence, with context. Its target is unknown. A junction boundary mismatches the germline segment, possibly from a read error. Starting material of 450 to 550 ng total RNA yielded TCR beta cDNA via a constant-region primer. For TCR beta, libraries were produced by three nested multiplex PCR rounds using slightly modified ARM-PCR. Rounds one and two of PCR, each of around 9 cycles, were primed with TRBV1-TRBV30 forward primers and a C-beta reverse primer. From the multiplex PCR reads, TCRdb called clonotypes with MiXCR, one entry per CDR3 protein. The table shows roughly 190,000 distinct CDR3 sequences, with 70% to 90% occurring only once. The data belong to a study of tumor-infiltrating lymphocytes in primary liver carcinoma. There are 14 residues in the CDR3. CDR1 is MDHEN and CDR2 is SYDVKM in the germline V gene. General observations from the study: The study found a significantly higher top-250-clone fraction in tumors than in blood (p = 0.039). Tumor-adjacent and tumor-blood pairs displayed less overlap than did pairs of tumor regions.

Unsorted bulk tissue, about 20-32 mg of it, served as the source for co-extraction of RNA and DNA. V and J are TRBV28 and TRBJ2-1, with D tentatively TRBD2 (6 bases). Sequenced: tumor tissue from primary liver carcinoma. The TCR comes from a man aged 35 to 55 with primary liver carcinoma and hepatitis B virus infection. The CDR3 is CASGTPGSCNEQFF. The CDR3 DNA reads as TGTGCCAGCGGGACTCCCGGCTCCTGCAATGAGCAGTTCTTC.